The T cell receptor beta chain described here comes from a study of metastatic and nonmetastatic thyroid tumors. About the study: Repertoire comparisons spanned blood and tumor or nodule tissue from malignant and benign thyroid patients.

In this sample, this clone turned up many times. Other DNA sequences within the sample encode an identical CDR3. TCRdb re-analyzed the PCR reads using MiXCR. The sample yields around 45,000 clones, less than 3.5% seen once. From germline, CDR1 is LNHDA and CDR2 SQIVND (reference sequence). The CDR3 totals 11 residues. V was cut by 3 bases and J by 8 bases, with 4 bases left in between. Treatment of any kind had been given to no patient before thyroid surgery. The V gene is TRBV19, the J gene TRBJ1-4; D gene unclear. The sample was blood. The clonotype was recovered from a female donor with papillary thyroid cancer or a benign thyroid nodule (not recorded which). Some clones in this sample may be carry-over from other donors' samples. CDR3 sequence reads: CASSIGEKLFF. The CDR3 bases are TGTGCCAGTAGTATCGGGGAAAAACTGTTTTTT.